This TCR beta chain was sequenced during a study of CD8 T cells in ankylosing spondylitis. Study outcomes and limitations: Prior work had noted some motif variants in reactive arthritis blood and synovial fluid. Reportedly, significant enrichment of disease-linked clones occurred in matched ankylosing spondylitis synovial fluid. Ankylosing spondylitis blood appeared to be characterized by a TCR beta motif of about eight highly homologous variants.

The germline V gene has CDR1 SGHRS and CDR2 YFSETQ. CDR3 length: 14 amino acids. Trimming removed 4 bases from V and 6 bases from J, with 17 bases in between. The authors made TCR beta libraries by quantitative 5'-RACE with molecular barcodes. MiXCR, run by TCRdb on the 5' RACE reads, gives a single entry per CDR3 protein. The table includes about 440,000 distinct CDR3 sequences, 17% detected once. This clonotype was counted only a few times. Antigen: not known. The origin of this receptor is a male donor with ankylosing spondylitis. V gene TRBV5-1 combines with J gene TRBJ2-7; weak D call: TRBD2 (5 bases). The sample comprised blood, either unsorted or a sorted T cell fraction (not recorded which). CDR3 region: CASSPLARNLEQYF. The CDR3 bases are TGCGCCAGCAGCCCGCTAGCAAGAAACCTCGAGCAGTACTTC. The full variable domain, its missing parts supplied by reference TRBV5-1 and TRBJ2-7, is KAGVTQTPRYLIKTRGQQVTLSCSPISGHRSVSWYQQTPGQGLQFLFEYFSETQRNKGNFPGRFSGRQFSNSRSEMNVSTLELGDSALYLCASSPLARNLEQYFGPGTRLTVT.